This T cell receptor (beta chain) was captured by sequencing in a study of blood T cell repertoires in COVID-19. About the study: The United States, Italy and Spain provided the acute and convalescent COVID-19 samples. Sources were T cells, B-cell-depleted T cells, or PBMCs; the material itself was cDNA or gDNA.

As processed by the authors: Amplification of reference gene primers provided the estimated nucleated cell counts. Profiled with immunoSEQ multiplex PCR; TCRdb holds only in-frame clones, not every one. That table is the source of V, J and clone size, and D and trimming were worked out from the DNA. Seen here are tens of thousands of clones, about nine tenths observed once, and the top ten hold 4.8%. Germline values: CDR1 KGHSH, CDR2 LQKENI. The CDR3 totals 15 residues. V lost 5 bases and J lost 2, with 15 bases in between. Source material: peripheral blood. This TCR was sampled from a human donor in a cohort sampled during active COVID-19. The chain is built from TRBV18 and TRBJ1-2; D is uncertain. DNA for the CDR3: TGTGCCAGCTCAGCACTTAAGGGAGTGAACTATGGCTACACCTTC. Amino acid sequence: CASSALKGVNYGYTF.